The sequence of this TCR beta chain was determined in a study of cytomegalovirus exposure and HLA in healthy donors. General observations from the study: At a 0.05 false discovery rate, a later analysis found over 15,000 TCR beta sequences to be associated with HLA alleles. Despite most TCR sequences being rare, some public TCRs occurred in many donors.

60 Vbeta and 13 Jbeta primers were used in PCR. Produced via immunoSEQ multiplex PCR; TCRdb's table is partial and in-frame only. Here the sample spans under 150,000 clones, just under 85% being singletons. Germline assignment: CDR1 SGHTA and CDR2 FQGTGA. V was cut by 0 bases and J by 8 bases, with 16 bases left in between. The CDR3 contains 15 residues. As concerns this clone: Its target is not known.

The rearrangement joins TRBV7-3 to TRBJ1-2; a weak D match, TRBD1 (5 bases). The receptor was isolated from a boy between 2 and 10 years old in good health and CMV-seronegative. Sequenced sample: PBMCs. This CDR3 reads CASSLTMFRVQGYTF. The CDR3 DNA reads TGTGCCAGCAGCTTAACAATGTTCAGGGTCCAAGGCTACACCTTC.